The next 21 T cell receptor beta chains were all read from a single sample in a study of blood T cell repertoires in COVID-19. Produced via immunoSEQ multiplex PCR; TCRdb's table is partial and in-frame only. This sample carries 270,000 or so clones, about 80% of them seen once, and the ten largest clones take 7.5% to 9%. Sequenced sample: peripheral blood. These TCRs come from a human donor in a cohort sampled during active COVID-19.

The chain is built from TRBV3-1 (or the pseudogene TRBV3-2) and TRBJ1-1, with 7 bases identical to TRBD1. CDR3 length: 13 residues. J gave up 5 bases and V 6 bases, and 6 bases lay outside the gene matches. Germline loops: CDR1 LGHDT, CDR2 YNNKEL (reference sequence). The CDR3 is CASRQQGWTEAFF. In DNA form, the CDR3 reads TGTGCCAGCAGGCAACAGGGGTGGACTGAAGCTTTCTTT.

The J gene is TRBJ2-3, the V gene TRBV24-1; D unclear. Between the trimmed V and J ends, which lost 5 bases and 7 bases, there was a span of 6 bases. CDR1 and CDR2 (germline): KGHDR, SFDVKD. The CDR3 sequence is 11 residues long. As DNA, the CDR3 is TGTGCCACCAGTGCTGGCCATACGCAGTATTTT. Translation: CATSAGHTQYF.

In its sample, this clone was seen once. The chain is built from TRBV29-1 and TRBJ2-7; 8 positions match TRBD1. The CDR3 loop spans 13 amino acids. Germline loops: CDR1 SQVTM, CDR2 ANQGSEA. V lost 5 bases and J lost 4; bases outside the gene matches: 7. CDR3 in amino acids: CSVRQGMLYEQYF. For the CDR3, the DNA is TGCAGCGTTAGACAGGGGATGTTGTACGAGCAGTACTTC.

The chain couples TRBV6-5 to TRBJ2-1, with D possibly being TRBD1 (5 bases). V was shortened by 2 bases and J by 5 bases, with 13 bases between the two germline ends. The CDR3 runs to 15 residues. The V gene's germline CDR1 is MNHEY and CDR2 SVGAGI. In nucleotides, the CDR3 is TGTGCCAGCAGTTACGTGGGGCGCCCCGACAATGAGCAGTTCTTC. Protein: CASSYVGRPDNEQFF.

V usage is TRBV6-2 or TRBV6-3 and J usage is TRBJ2-7; 8 nucleotides match TRBD2. J gave up 3 bases and V 2 bases, and 15 bases lay outside the gene matches. The CDR3 consists of 18 residues. From germline, CDR1 is MNHEY and CDR2 SVGEGT. CDR3 sequence: CASSYPSPSAGGIYEQYF. The CDR3 DNA reads as TGTGCCAGCAGTTACCCAAGCCCCTCGGCGGGGGGAATCTACGAGCAGTACTTC.

The J gene is TRBJ1-1, the V gene TRBV19; D gene unclear. Trimming pared 0 bases from V and 1 base from J, leaving 12 bases between. From germline, CDR1 is LNHDA and CDR2 SQIVND (reference sequence). This CDR3 is built from 16 residues. The CDR3 DNA reads as TGTGCCAGTAGTATAGACAGTACAAGTTGGAACACTGAAGCTTTCTTT. Protein: CASSIDSTSWNTEAFF. Complete variable domain (other parts from reference TRBV19 and TRBJ1-1): DGGITQSPKYLFRKEGQNVTLSCEQNLNHDAMYWYRQDPGQGLRLIYYSQIVNDFQKGDIAEGYSVSREKKESFPLTVTSAQKNPTAFYLCASSIDSTSWNTEAFFGQGTRLTVV.

The gene calls are TRBV6-6 and TRBJ1-1, with a weak D call TRBD1 (6 bases). V gave up 6 bases and J gave up 1 base, with 18 bases separating them. The germline V gene encodes CDR1 MNHNY and CDR2 SVGAGI (reference sequence). The CDR3 runs 16 residues. This CDR3 is CASRNRQASSNTEAFF. CDR3 sequence (DNA): TGTGCCAGCAGGAATAGACAGGCCTCTTCGAACACTGAAGCTTTCTTT.

This clone was detected only a few times. The genes are TRBV24-1 and TRBJ2-7; possibly TRBD2 for D (5 bases). The germline V and J ends were trimmed by 3 bases and 0 bases, with 11 bases remaining between them. Germline values: CDR1 KGHDR, CDR2 SFDVKD. CDR3 size: 15 residues. The chain's CDR3 is CATSDGRTASYEQYF. The CDR3 nucleotides read TGTGCCACCAGTGATGGCAGGACTGCCTCCTACGAGCAGTACTTC.

The genes are TRBV10-3 and TRBJ1-2; 7 nucleotides match TRBD1. The V and J ends lost 7 bases and 8 bases, in that order; junction bases with no gene match: 22. The germline V gene encodes CDR1 ENHRY and CDR2 SYGVKD. This CDR3 contains 17 residues. The DNA of the CDR3 is TGTGCCATCACCCGGGGGACTCCGGGACAGAAGGTCGACGGCTACACCTTC. Translated, it gives CAITRGTPGQKVDGYTF.

The J gene is TRBJ2-5, the V gene TRBV7-9; D is possibly TRBD1 (5 bases). The germline V gene has CDR1 SEHNR and CDR2 FQNEAQ (reference sequence). V was shortened by 5 bases and J by 9 bases, with 22 bases between the two germline ends. CDR3 length: 15 amino acids. CDR3 bases: TGTGCCAGCAGCCCCCCCCAGGGTACAATGATGTCCCAGTACTTC. Protein sequence: CASSPPQGTMMSQYF. Full variable domain (outside the CDR3, taken from reference TRBV7-9 and TRBJ2-5): DTGVSQNPRHKITKRGQNVTFRCDPISEHNRLYWYRQTLGQGPEFLTYFQNEAQLEKSRLLSDRFSAERPKGSFSTLEIQRTEQGDSAMYLCASSPPQGTMMSQYFGPGTRLLVL.

This chain links TRBV6-4 with TRBJ2-3; D possibly corresponds to TRBD1 (5 bases). Germline V gives CDR1 MRHNA, CDR2 SNTAGT. V lost 6 bases and J lost 2, with 18 bases in between. The CDR3 loop spans 16 amino acids. The CDR3 region is CASSPLGAAPTDTQYF. The CDR3, as DNA: TGTGCCAGCAGCCCGCTAGGGGCCGCCCCCACAGATACGCAGTATTTT.

The V call is TRBV5-5, the J call TRBJ1-2; the D gene is possibly TRBD1 (6 bases). Looked up from germline, CDR1 is SGHKS and CDR2 is YYEKEE (reference sequence). Trimming left V 5 bases short and J 6 bases short, with 23 bases between. This CDR3 is built from 16 residues. Here the CDR3 DNA reads TGTGCCAGCAGTATCACCCTCCTCGGGGGGGCCCATGGCTACACCTTC. Translating it yields CASSITLLGGAHGYTF. The whole variable domain, filled in from reference TRBV5-5 and TRBJ1-2, reads DAGVTQSPTHLIKTRGQQVTLRCSPISGHKSVSWYQQVLGQGPQFIFQYYEKEERGRGNFPDRFSARQFPNYSSELNVNALLLGDSALYLCASSITLLGGAHGYTFGSGTRLTVV.

The chain combines TRBV5-4 with TRBJ2-3; D not resolved. The CDR3 runs to 14 residues. Between the trimmed V and J ends, which lost 0 bases and 1 base, there was a span of 6 bases. The germline CDR1 and CDR2 sequences are SGHNT and YYREEE (reference sequence). The CDR3 spells CASSLGSRTDTQYF. CDR3 bases: TGTGCCAGCAGCTTGGGGAGTCGCACAGATACGCAGTATTTT.

The rearrangement joins TRBV27 to TRBJ2-2; D unresolved. This CDR3 comprises 15 residues. V was clipped by 7 bases and J by 0 bases, with 12 bases between them. CDR1 and CDR2 from the germline V gene are MNHEY and SMNVEV (reference sequence). The CDR3 coding sequence is TGTGCCAGCACTCCGGTATTCGCGAACACCGGGGAGCTGTTTTTT. Its translation is CASTPVFANTGELFF.

A single count supports this clone. The rearrangement links TRBV5-4 to TRBJ2-7; 12 nucleotides match TRBD2. This CDR3 spans 15 amino acids. Looked up from germline, CDR1 is SGHNT and CDR2 is YYREEE (reference sequence). With 5 bases clipped from V and 7 bases from J, the junction kept 10 bases outside the gene matches. CDR3 region: CASSSRTSGTREQYF. The CDR3 coding sequence is TGTGCCAGCAGTTCTAGGACTAGCGGGACTCGGGAGCAGTACTTC.

J is TRBJ2-1 and V is TRBV25-1, with 10 bases matching TRBD2. The ends lost 1 base at V and 7 bases at J; junction bases unmatched: 7. CDR3 length: 16 amino acids. Germline assignment: CDR1 MGHDK and CDR2 SYGVNS. In nucleotides, the CDR3 is TGTGCCAGCAGTGAATTAGGAGCGGGGGGGCTTAATGAGCAGTTCTTC. This translates into CASSELGAGGLNEQFF.

The V gene is TRBV6-6, the J gene TRBJ2-4; tentative D call: TRBD2 (6 bases). The CDR3 contains 15 residues. Per germline, CDR1 MNHNY and CDR2 SVGAGI (reference sequence). Trimming pared 7 bases from V and 4 bases from J, leaving 17 bases between. CDR3 DNA: TGTGCCAGCACCCTCCTAACTAGCAGAAAAAACATTCAGTACTTC. Translation: CASTLLTSRKNIQYF.

The gene calls are TRBV6-5 and TRBJ1-1; D is perhaps TRBD1 (6 bases). Per the germline V gene, CDR1 is MNHEY and CDR2 is SVGAGI. V lost 2 bases, J lost 3 bases, and 10 bases lay in between. The CDR3 has 14 amino acids. This CDR3 is CASSYTGRDTEAFF. Written as DNA, the CDR3 is TGTGCCAGCAGTTACACAGGGAGGGACACTGAAGCTTTCTTT.

This chain connects TRBV28 to TRBJ2-7, with no clear D. This CDR3 region has 14 residues. The V end lost 1 base, the J end lost 3 bases, and 10 bases lay between the germline ends. Germline CDR1 reads MDHEN; CDR2 reads SYDVKM. This CDR3 reads CASSLSPRIYEQYF. The CDR3 bases are TGTGCCAGCAGTTTATCCCCGCGAATCTACGAGCAGTACTTC.

The chain employs TRBV7-9 and TRBJ1-6, with 7 nucleotides matching TRBD1. V lost 2 bases, J lost 9 bases, and 7 bases stayed unmatched. Looked up from germline, CDR1 is SEHNR and CDR2 is FQNEAQ (reference sequence). The CDR3 is made up of 15 amino acids. For the CDR3, the DNA is TGTGCCAGCAGCTTAAACCAGGGGGTATCTTCACCCCTCCACTTT. Encoded protein: CASSLNQGVSSPLHF. Using reference TRBV7-9 and TRBJ1-6 for the parts outside the CDR3, the full variable domain is DTGVSQNPRHKITKRGQNVTFRCDPISEHNRLYWYRQTLGQGPEFLTYFQNEAQLEKSRLLSDRFSAERPKGSFSTLEIQRTEQGDSAMYLCASSLNQGVSSPLHFGNGTRLTVT.

This clone appeared once. This sequence joins TRBV3-1 (or the pseudogene TRBV3-2) and TRBJ2-7; D possibly corresponds to TRBD1 (6 bases). Germline V gene lookup returns CDR1 LGHDT and CDR2 YNNKEL (reference sequence). There are 19 residues in the CDR3. V lost 0 bases and J lost 2, with 23 bases in between. The CDR3 region has the DNA TGTGCCAGCAGCCAAGAGCGAGGGGAACAGGGTCGAGGGGCCTACGAGCAGTACTTC. Translating gives CASSQERGEQGRGAYEQYF.